The 20 T cell receptor beta chains reported below all come from one sample, sequenced in a study of OX40 agonist ivuxolimab in advanced cancers. The data were produced by immunoSEQ multiplex PCR, yet TCRdb's version contains in-frame clones alone and is incomplete. The sample lists 50,000 to 75,000 clones, roughly 84% seen once, with about 0.37% in the top ten. Sequences were derived from CD4+ or CD8+ T cells sorted from blood, sampled in a trial of the OX40 agonist ivuxolimab. Source of these receptors: an adult with an advanced solid tumor such as melanoma, head and neck, liver or kidney cancer.

The chain links TRBV25-1 to TRBJ2-2; 9 positions match TRBD1. The germline V gene has CDR1 MGHDK and CDR2 SYGVNS. V was clipped by 3 bases and J by 6 bases; unmatched bases: 11. The CDR3 has 17 residues. CDR3 sequence: CASSDDRGALPPGELFF. Here the CDR3 DNA reads TGTGCCAGCAGTGACGACAGGGGGGCACTACCCCCCGGGGAGCTGTTTTTT.

The chain links TRBV6-5 to TRBJ2-4; D remains unclear. The germline V and J ends were trimmed by 2 bases and 4 bases, with 9 bases remaining between them. This CDR3 comprises 14 residues. CDR1 MNHEY and CDR2 SVGAGI come from the germline V gene. This CDR3 reads CASSYQDGKNIQYF. CDR3 nucleotide sequence: TGTGCCAGCAGTTACCAGGACGGAAAAAACATTCAGTACTTC.

The chain couples TRBV11-3 to TRBJ2-2; the match to TRBD1 covers 10 bases. The germline CDR1 and CDR2 sequences are SGHNT and YENEEA. With 5 bases clipped from V and 3 bases from J, the junction kept 12 bases outside the gene matches. The CDR3 runs to 18 residues. CDR3 loop: CASSLGRWDRGHTGELFF. The CDR3 DNA follows: TGTGCCAGCAGCCTGGGGAGATGGGACAGGGGTCACACCGGGGAGCTGTTTTTT.

V is TRBV7-9 and J is TRBJ1-1; no clear D. Trimming took 7 bases from V and 3 from J, leaving 18 bases between them. The length of the CDR3 is 15 residues. The germline gives CDR1 SEHNR, CDR2 FQNEAQ (reference sequence). CDR3 in DNA: TGTGCCAGCATCCTAAAGAGGGTGGGAGACACTGAAGCTTTCTTT. Translating it yields CASILKRVGDTEAFF.

The gene calls are TRBV9 and TRBJ1-2; D may be TRBD1 (6 bases). The CDR3 has 16 amino acids. Germline-derived CDR1 and CDR2 are SGDLS and YYNGEE. Trimming removed 3 bases at V and 8 bases at J, with 23 bases between. The CDR3 DNA reads TGTGCCAGCAGCGCCAAGCGACAGCGGGGGCTCGAAGGCTACACCTTC. Translated: CASSAKRQRGLEGYTF.

This chain connects TRBV5-4 to TRBJ1-3, with TRBD1 matching over 10 bases. In germline, CDR1 is SGHNT, CDR2 YYREEE (reference sequence). V dropped 4 bases and J dropped 0; count of bases not matched to a gene: 4. The CDR3 sequence is 16 residues long. This chain's CDR3 is CASSAGQGHSGNTIYF. The DNA for the CDR3 is TGTGCCAGCAGCGCGGGACAGGGGCACTCTGGAAACACCATATATTTT. Together with reference TRBV5-4 and TRBJ1-3, the CDR3 gives the full variable domain: ETGVTQSPTHLIKTRGQQVTLRCSSQSGHNTVSWYQQALGQGPQFIFQYYREEENGRGNFPPRFSGLQFPNYSSELNVNALELDDSALYLCASSAGQGHSGNTIYFGEGSWLTVV.

This clone was recorded only once. The chain links TRBV5-1 to TRBJ1-1, with D hard to call. Germline V gives CDR1 SGHRS, CDR2 YFSETQ. Trimming took 4 bases from V and 1 from J, leaving 11 bases between them. This CDR3 comprises 14 residues. CDR3 sequence (DNA): TGCGCCAGCAGCCTCTTGACGGAGAACACTGAAGCTTTCTTT. Its protein is CASSLLTENTEAFF.

This clone was recorded only once. The chain combines TRBV5-6 with TRBJ1-1; 7 bases are shared with TRBD1. V dropped 7 bases and J dropped 5; count of bases not matched to a gene: 14. Germline assignment: CDR1 SGHDT and CDR2 YYEEEE. The CDR3 covers 15 residues. CDR3 coding DNA: TGTGCCAGCCAAAACTACGACAGGGTCGGGACTGAAGCTTTCTTT. The encoded protein is CASQNYDRVGTEAFF.

The chain is built from TRBV6-5 and TRBJ2-2, with 7 bases lining up with TRBD1. Germline loops: CDR1 MNHEY, CDR2 SVGAGI. With V trimmed by 4 bases and J by 1 base, 6 bases remained unmatched. This CDR3 is built from 16 residues. The CDR3 coding sequence is TGTGCCAGCAGTTCCTTCGGGACAGTGAACACCGGGGAGCTGTTTTTT. This translates into CASSSFGTVNTGELFF.

The chain combines TRBV19 with TRBJ2-1; 8 bases fit TRBD2. Germline lookup yields CDR1 LNHDA and CDR2 SQIVND (reference sequence). The junction had 6 bases not matched to a gene; V was cut back by 8 bases and J by 6 bases. The CDR3 spans 13 residues. The CDR3 coding sequence is TGTGCCAGTCGCGGGGGGCTCGGCAATGAGCAGTTCTTC. This gives the protein CASRGGLGNEQFF.

The V gene is TRBV21-1, the J gene TRBJ1-3; the table's D call, TRBD1, has no DNA check behind it. TRBV21-1 represents a pseudogene. The length of the CDR3 is 16 residues. The CDR3 protein is CASSKETGRSGNTIYF. CDR3 DNA sequence: TGTGCCAGCAGCAAAGAGACAGGCCGCTCTGGAAACACCATATATTTT.

This clone was counted a single time. J is TRBJ1-5 and V is TRBV7-9; D remains unclear. Deletions cut 5 bases from V and 5 bases from J, with 10 bases between. Germline-derived CDR1 and CDR2 are SEHNR and FQNEAQ (reference sequence). The length of the CDR3 is 13 residues. CDR3 protein: CASSQSVYQPQHF. The CDR3 DNA sequence: TGTGCCAGCAGCCAGAGTGTCTATCAGCCCCAGCATTTT.

The rearrangement links TRBV7-2 to TRBJ2-7; 7 nucleotides line up with TRBD1. V lost 1 base to trimming and J lost 4 bases; unmatched junction nucleotides: 16. Germline CDR1 and CDR2: SGHTA and FQGNSA. CDR3 length: 18 amino acids. CDR3 in amino acids: CASSLDLRKGALIYEQYF. For the CDR3, the DNA is TGTGCCAGCAGCTTAGATCTTCGGAAGGGGGCCTTGATTTACGAGCAGTACTTC.

This clone was counted a single time. V is TRBV7-9 and J is TRBJ2-5; the match to TRBD2 covers 14 bases. This CDR3 spans 16 amino acids. In germline, CDR1 is SEHNR, CDR2 FQNEAQ (reference sequence). With V trimmed by 8 bases and J by 4 bases, 9 bases remained unmatched. The CDR3 DNA reads TGTGCCAGCCGCCAGACTAGCGGGGGGGCTTTAGAGACCCAGTACTTC. Protein product: CASRQTSGGALETQYF.

The chain combines TRBV2 with TRBJ1-1; D gene uncertain. The CDR3 has 13 amino acids. Germline CDR1 SNHLY, CDR2 FYNNEI. V lost 5 bases and J 0 bases, leaving 7 bases between the germline ends. The CDR3 spells CASSLSMNTEAFF. CDR3 coding DNA: TGTGCCAGCAGTCTAAGCATGAACACTGAAGCTTTCTTT.

This chain links TRBV7-9 with TRBJ1-6; 10 nucleotides agree with TRBD1. V lost 4 bases and J lost 7; bases outside the gene matches: 4. CDR1 is SEHNR and CDR2 is FQNEAQ in the germline V gene (reference sequence). This CDR3 is 15 amino acids long. In nucleotides, the CDR3 is TGTGCCAGCAGCTCGCGGGACAGGGGAAATTCACCCCTCCACTTT. As protein: CASSSRDRGNSPLHF.

V gene TRBV9 combines with J gene TRBJ1-1; D is unresolved. The length of the CDR3 is 14 residues. CDR1 is SGDLS, CDR2 YYNGEE, per germline. The germline V and J ends were trimmed by 0 bases and 7 bases, with 13 bases remaining between them. This chain's CDR3 is CASSVGSGKVEAFF. For the CDR3, the DNA is TGTGCCAGCAGCGTAGGGTCGGGTAAGGTTGAAGCTTTCTTT.

J is TRBJ1-2 and V is TRBV5-4, with 8 bases lining up with TRBD1. Germline CDR1 is SGHNT and CDR2 is YYREEE (reference sequence). V lost 4 bases and J lost 3; bases outside the gene matches: 5. This CDR3 has 14 residues. In DNA, the CDR3 is TGTGCCAGCAGCGGACCAGGGGGCGACTATGGCTACACCTTC. Residues: CASSGPGGDYGYTF.

This clone came up once. This sequence joins TRBV5-1 and TRBJ1-1; a weak D match, TRBD1 (6 bases). Germline assignment: CDR1 SGHRS and CDR2 YFSETQ. CDR3 length: 15 residues. The V end was cut by 0 bases, the J end by 2 bases, with 11 bases between. The chain's CDR3 is CASSLGGGPNTEAFF. For the CDR3, the DNA is TGCGCCAGCAGCTTGGGCGGGGGGCCAAACACTGAAGCTTTCTTT.

The chain links TRBV5-1 to TRBJ2-5; TRBD2 matches at 13 bases. Trimming cost V 4 bases and J 5 bases; bases outside gene matches: 14. Looked up from germline, CDR1 is SGHRS and CDR2 is YFSETQ. The CDR3 sequence is 18 residues long. The CDR3 sequence: CASSPTSGGAAGVETQYF. The CDR3 nucleotides are TGCGCCAGCAGCCCCACTAGCGGGGGGGCCGCGGGGGTCGAGACCCAGTACTTC.